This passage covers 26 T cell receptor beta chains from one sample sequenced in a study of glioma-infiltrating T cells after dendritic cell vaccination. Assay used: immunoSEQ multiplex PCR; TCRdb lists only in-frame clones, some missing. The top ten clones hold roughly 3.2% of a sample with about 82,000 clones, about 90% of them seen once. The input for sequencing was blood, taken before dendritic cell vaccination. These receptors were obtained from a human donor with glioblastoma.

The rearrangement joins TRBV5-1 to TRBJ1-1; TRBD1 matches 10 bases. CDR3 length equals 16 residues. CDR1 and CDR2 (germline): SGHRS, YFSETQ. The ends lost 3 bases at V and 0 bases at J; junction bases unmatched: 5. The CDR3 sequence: CASSSGQGNMNTEAFF. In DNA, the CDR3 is TGCGCCAGCAGCTCGGGACAGGGGAACATGAACACTGAAGCTTTCTTT.

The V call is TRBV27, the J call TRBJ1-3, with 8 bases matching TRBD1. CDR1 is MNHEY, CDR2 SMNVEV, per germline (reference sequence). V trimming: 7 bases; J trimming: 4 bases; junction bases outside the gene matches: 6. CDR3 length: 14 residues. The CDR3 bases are TGTGCCAGCAAGGACAGGGAATTCGGAAACACCATATATTTT. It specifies CASKDREFGNTIYF.

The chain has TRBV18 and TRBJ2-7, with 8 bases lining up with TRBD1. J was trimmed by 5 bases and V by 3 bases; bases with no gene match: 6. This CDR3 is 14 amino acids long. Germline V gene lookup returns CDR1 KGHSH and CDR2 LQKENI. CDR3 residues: CASSPTGVEDEQYF. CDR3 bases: TGTGCCAGCTCACCGACAGGGGTCGAGGACGAGCAGTACTTC.

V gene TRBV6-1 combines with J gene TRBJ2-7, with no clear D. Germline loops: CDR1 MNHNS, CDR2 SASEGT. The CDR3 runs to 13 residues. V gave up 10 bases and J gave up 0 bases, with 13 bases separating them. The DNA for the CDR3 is TGTGCCATACGACAAGATCACTCCTACGAGCAGTACTTC. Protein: CAIRQDHSYEQYF.

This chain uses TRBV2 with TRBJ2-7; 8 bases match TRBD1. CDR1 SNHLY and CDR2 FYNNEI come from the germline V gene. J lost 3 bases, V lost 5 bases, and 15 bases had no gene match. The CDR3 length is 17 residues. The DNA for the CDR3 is TGTGCCAGCAGTACATCCTACCAGGGGGCGACGGGCTACGAGCAGTACTTC. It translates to CASSTSYQGATGYEQYF.

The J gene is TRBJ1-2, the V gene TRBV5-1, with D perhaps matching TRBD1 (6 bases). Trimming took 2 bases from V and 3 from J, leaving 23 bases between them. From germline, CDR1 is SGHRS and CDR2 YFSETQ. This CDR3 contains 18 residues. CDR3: CASSFLTGRLGFDYGYTF. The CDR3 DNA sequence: TGCGCCAGCAGCTTTTTGACAGGCCGATTGGGATTTGACTATGGCTACACCTTC.

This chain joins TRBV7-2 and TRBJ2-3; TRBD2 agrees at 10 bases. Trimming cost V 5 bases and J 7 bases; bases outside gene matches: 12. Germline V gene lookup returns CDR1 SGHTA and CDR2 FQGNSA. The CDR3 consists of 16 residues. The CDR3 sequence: CASSSWTSGEGNTQYF. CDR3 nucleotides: TGTGCCAGCAGCAGTTGGACTAGCGGAGAGGGGAATACGCAGTATTTT.

DNA of the CDR3: TGTGCCAGCAGCTCTCAACTAAATGCCGGGGAGCTGTTTTTT. Translation gives CASSSQLNAGELFF. The chain joins TRBV27 to TRBJ2-2; D call uncertain. CDR1 and CDR2 (germline): MNHEY, SMNVEV (reference sequence). The length of the CDR3 is 14 residues. Trimming cost V 6 bases and J 6 bases, with 14 bases left between them.

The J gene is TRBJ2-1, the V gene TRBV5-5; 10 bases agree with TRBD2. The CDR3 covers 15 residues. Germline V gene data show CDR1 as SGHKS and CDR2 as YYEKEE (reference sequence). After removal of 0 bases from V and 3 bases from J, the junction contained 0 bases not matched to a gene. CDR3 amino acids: CASSLGLAGYNEQFF. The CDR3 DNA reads TGTGCCAGCAGCTTGGGACTAGCGGGCTACAATGAGCAGTTCTTC.

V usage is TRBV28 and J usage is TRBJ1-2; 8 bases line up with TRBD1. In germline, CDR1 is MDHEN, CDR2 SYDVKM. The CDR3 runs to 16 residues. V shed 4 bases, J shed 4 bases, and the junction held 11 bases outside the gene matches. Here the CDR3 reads CASSSPSQGAVYGYTF. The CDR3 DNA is TGTGCCAGCAGTTCCCCCTCTCAGGGGGCGGTCTATGGCTACACCTTC.

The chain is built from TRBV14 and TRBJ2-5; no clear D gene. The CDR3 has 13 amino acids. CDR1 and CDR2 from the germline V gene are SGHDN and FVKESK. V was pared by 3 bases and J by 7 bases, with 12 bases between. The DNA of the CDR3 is TGTGCCAGCAGCCAGGATGAGGCTTCGACCCAGTACTTC. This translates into CASSQDEASTQYF.

CDR3 coding DNA: TGTGCCAGCAGCGTAGGCAGGGCTACGAACACCGGGGAGCTGTTTTTT. Translated, it gives CASSVGRATNTGELFF. The chain links TRBV9 to TRBJ2-2, with D possibly being TRBD1 (5 bases). V lost 0 bases to trimming and J lost 0 bases, with 9 bases between them. CDR1 and CDR2 (germline): SGDLS, YYNGEE. This CDR3 is built from 16 residues.

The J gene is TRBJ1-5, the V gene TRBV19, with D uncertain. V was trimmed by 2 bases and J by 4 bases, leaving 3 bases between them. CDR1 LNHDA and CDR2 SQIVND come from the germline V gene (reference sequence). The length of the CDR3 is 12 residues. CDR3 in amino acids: CASSIRNQPQHF. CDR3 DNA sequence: TGTGCCAGTAGTATACGGAATCAGCCCCAGCATTTT.

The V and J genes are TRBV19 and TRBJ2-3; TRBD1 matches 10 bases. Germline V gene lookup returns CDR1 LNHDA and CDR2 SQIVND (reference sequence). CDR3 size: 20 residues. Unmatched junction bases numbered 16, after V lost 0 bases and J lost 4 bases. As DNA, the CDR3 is TGTGCCAGTAGTATAGATAAGTGGGGGACAGGGGACTCCTCAGCAGATACGCAGTATTTT. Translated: CASSIDKWGTGDSSADTQYF.

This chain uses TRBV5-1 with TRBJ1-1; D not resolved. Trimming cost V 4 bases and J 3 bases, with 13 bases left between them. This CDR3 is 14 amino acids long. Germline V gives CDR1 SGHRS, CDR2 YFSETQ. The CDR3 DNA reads TGCGCCAGCAGCCCGGCGGGTCGCGACACTGAAGCTTTCTTT. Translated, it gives CASSPAGRDTEAFF.

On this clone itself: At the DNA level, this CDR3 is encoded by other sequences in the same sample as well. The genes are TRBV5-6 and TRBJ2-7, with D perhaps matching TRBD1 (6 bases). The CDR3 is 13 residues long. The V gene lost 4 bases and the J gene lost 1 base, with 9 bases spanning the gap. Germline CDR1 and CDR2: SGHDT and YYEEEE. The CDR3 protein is CASSPTGSYEQYF. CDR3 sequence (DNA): TGTGCCAGCAGCCCAACAGGGTCCTACGAGCAGTACTTC.

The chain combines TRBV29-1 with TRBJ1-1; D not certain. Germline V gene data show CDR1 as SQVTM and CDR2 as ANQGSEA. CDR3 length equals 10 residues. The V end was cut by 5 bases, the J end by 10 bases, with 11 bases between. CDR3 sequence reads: CSVNLLGAFF. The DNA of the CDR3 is TGCAGCGTTAACCTCCTAGGAGCTTTCTTT.

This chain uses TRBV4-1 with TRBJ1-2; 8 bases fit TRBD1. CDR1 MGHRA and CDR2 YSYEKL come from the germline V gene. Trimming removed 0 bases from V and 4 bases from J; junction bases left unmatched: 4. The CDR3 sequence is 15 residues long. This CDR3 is CASSQDDRGIYGYTF. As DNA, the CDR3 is TGCGCCAGCAGCCAAGATGACAGGGGAATCTATGGCTACACCTTC.

The CDR3 loop is CASSLGRGLDNQPQHF. The CDR3 DNA reads as TGTGCCAGCAGCTTGGGTAGGGGGCTTGACAATCAGCCCCAGCATTTT. The V and J genes are TRBV11-2 and TRBJ1-5, with 7 bases fitting TRBD1. The CDR3 length is 16 residues. The germline gives CDR1 SGHAT, CDR2 FQNNGV. V was clipped by 3 bases and J by 3 bases; unmatched bases: 8.

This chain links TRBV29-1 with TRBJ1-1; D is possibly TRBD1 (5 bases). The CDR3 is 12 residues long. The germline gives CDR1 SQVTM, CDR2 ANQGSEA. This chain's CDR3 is CTGGGIDTEAFF. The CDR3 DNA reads TGCACGGGGGGGGGAATAGACACTGAAGCTTTCTTT.

The CDR3 coding sequence is TGTGCCACCAGCAGAGATGGCAGGGGGGCCCACGAGCAGTACTTC. Its protein is CATSRDGRGAHEQYF. The chain has TRBV15 and TRBJ2-7, with D possibly being TRBD1 (7 bases). The V end lost 0 bases, the J end lost 5 bases, and 14 bases lay between the germline ends. This CDR3 comprises 15 residues. Germline CDR1 and CDR2: LNHNV and YYDKDF (reference sequence).

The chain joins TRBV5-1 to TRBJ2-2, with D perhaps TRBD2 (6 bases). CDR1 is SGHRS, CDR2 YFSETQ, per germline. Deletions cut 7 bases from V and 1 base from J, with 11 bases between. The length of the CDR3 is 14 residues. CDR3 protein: CASFPSENTGELFF. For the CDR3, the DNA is TGCGCCAGCTTCCCTAGCGAGAACACCGGGGAGCTGTTTTTT.

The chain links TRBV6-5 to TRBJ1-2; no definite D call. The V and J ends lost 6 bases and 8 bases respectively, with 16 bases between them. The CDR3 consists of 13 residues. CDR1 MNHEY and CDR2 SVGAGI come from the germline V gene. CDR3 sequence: CASRRHNVYGYTF. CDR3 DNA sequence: TGTGCCAGCAGGCGACATAACGTTTACGGCTACACCTTC.

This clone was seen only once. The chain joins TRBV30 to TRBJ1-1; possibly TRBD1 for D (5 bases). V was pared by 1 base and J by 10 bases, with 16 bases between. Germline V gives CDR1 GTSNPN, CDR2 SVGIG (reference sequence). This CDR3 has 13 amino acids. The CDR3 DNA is TGTGCCTGGAGTGCAGGGCGGCAGTTTGGAGCTTTCTTT. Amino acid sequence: CAWSAGRQFGAFF.

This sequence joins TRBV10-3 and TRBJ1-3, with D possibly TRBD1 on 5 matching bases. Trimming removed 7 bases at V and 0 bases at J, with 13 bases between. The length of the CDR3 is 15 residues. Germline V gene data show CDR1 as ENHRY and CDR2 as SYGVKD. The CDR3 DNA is TGTGCCATCAAGGCAGGCGACAGCTCTGGAAACACCATATATTTT. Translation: CAIKAGDSSGNTIYF.

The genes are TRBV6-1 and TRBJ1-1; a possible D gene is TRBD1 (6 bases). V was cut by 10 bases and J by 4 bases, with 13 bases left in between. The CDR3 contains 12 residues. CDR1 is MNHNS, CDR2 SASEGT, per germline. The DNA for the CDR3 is TGTGCCACACGGATGACAGGCACTGAAGCTTTCTTT. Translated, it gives CATRMTGTEAFF.